This T cell receptor beta chain was captured by sequencing in a study of T cell repertoires in cytomegalovirus infection. In the study overall: Indications came from public TCR beta signatures; they pointed to CMV infection and to a matching HLA type. General study results and limits: Accumulated public TCR beta family frequency recognized individuals carrying CMV together with the relevant HLA. HLA-C-restricted CMV-specific TCR beta clonotypes prevailed in the ex vivo response.

This clonotype was counted ten times or more. What it binds is unknown. This CDR3 spans 15 amino acids. V dropped 4 bases and J dropped 4; count of bases not matched to a gene: 8. CDR1 and CDR2 from the germline V gene are SEHNR and FQNEAQ (reference sequence). TCRdb re-called the reads with MiXCR, one entry per CDR3 protein. The repertoire holds 150,000 to 200,000 distinct CDR3 sequences, with nearly 9.5% as singletons. The sequenced material came from PBMCs. The chain employs TRBV7-9 and TRBJ2-7; TRBD1 aligns across 9 bases. This clonotype originated in a human donor in good health (CMV status not recorded). Some clones in this sample may be carry-over from other donors' samples. DNA of the CDR3: TGTGCCAGCAGCTACACTTGGACAGGGGATTACGAGCAGTACTTC. This codes for CASSYTWTGDYEQYF.